These T cell receptor beta chains were read from a single sample in a study of cytomegalovirus exposure and HLA in healthy donors. Only in-frame clones appear in the TCRdb table, and some are missing; sequencing was by immunoSEQ multiplex PCR. The sample has about 130,000 clones, just under 75% seen once. What was sequenced was PBMCs. These receptors originate from a man aged 35-49 years in good health and CMV-seropositive. Both conserved end residues are part of each CDR3. The D gene is left open where the match is weak. Size is stated for part of the rows, as once, few or many counts, or as a class when the clone is expanded.

v_call	d_call	clone_size	j_call	cdr3_aa	cdr3_nt
TRBV5-1	-	-	TRBJ1-1	CASSDQGTIYGEAFF	TGCGCCAGCAGCGACCAGGGGACTATCTATGGTGAAGCTTTCTTT
TRBV28	-	-	TRBJ1-5	CASSLWAGGNQPQHF	TGTGCCAGCAGTTTATGGGCCGGGGGCAATCAGCCCCAGCATTTT
TRBV6-1	-	-	TRBJ2-5	CASITTGGQETQYF	TGTGCCAGCATCACTACCGGGGGTCAAGAGACCCAGTACTTC
TRBV9	-	-	TRBJ2-1	CASSVTHLSYNEQFF	TGTGCCAGCAGCGTCACCCACCTAAGCTACAATGAGCAGTTCTTC
TRBV27	-	-	TRBJ1-4	CASRSLVRGFNEKLFF	TGTGCCAGCAGATCTCTGGTACGGGGTTTTAATGAAAAACTGTTTTTT
TRBV19	-	few	TRBJ2-1	CASSINRGMGEQFF	TGTGCCAGTAGTATAAATAGGGGGATGGGTGAGCAGTTCTTC
TRBV28	TRBD1	-	TRBJ1-1	CASRPQGTGTEAFF	TGTGCCAGCCGCCCACAGGGGACTGGGACTGAAGCTTTCTTT
TRBV28	TRBD2	many	TRBJ2-1	CASSPLGQGGRYNEQFF	TGTGCCAGCAGTCCGCTGGGACAAGGCGGGAGGTACAATGAGCAGTTCTTC
TRBV28	-	-	TRBJ1-1	CASSWGGGEAFF	TGTGCCAGCAGTTGGGGGGGTGGTGAAGCTTTCTTT
TRBV6-5	-	once	TRBJ2-1	CASTSNGYNEQFF	TGTGCATCGACTAGTAACGGCTACAATGAGCAGTTCTTC
TRBV6-5	-	-	TRBJ1-3	CASSYGQGGNTIYF	TGTGCCAGCAGTTACGGGCAGGGGGGAAACACCATATATTTT